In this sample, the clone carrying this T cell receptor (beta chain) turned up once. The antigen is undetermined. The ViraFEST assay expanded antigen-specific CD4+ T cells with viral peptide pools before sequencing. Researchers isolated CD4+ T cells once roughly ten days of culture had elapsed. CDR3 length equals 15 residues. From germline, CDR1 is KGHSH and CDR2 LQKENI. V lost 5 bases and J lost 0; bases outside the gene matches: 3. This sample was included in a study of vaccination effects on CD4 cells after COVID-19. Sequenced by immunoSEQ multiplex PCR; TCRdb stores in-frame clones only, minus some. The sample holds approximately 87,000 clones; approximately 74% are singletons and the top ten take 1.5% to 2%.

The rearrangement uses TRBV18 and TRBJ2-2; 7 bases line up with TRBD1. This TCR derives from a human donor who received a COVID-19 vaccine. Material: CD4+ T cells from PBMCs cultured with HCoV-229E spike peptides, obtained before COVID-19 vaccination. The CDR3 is CASSMGQSNTGELFF. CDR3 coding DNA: TGTGCCAGCTCAATGGGACAGTCGAACACCGGGGAGCTGTTTTTT.